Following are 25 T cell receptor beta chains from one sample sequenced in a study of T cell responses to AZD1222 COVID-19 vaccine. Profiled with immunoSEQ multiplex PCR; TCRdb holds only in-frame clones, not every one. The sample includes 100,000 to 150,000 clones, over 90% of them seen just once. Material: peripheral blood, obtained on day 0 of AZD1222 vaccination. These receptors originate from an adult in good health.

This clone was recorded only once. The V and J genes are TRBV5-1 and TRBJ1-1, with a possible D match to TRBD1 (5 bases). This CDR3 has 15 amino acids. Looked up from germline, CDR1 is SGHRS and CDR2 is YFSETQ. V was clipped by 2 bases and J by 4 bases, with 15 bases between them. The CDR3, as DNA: TGCGCCAGCAGCTTTTGGGGGGAGTCGCGCACTGAAGCTTTCTTT. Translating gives CASSFWGESRTEAFF.

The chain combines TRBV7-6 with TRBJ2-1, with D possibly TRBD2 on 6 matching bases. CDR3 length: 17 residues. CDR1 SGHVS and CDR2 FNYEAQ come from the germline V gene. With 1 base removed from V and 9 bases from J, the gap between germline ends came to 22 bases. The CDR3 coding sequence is TGTGCCAGCAGCTTAGATGGGTTGTGGCGGGAAGATGGTGAGCAGTTCTTC. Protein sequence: CASSLDGLWREDGEQFF.

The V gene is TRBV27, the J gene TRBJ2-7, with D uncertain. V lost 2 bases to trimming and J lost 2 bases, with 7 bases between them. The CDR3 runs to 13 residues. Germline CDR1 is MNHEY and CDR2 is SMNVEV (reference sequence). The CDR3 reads CASSLIGTYEQYF. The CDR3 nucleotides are TGTGCCAGCAGTTTAATAGGAACCTACGAGCAGTACTTC.

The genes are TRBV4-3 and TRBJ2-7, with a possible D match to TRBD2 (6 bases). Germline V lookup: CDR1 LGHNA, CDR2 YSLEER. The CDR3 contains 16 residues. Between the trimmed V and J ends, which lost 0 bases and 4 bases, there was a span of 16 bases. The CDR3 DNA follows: TGCGCCAGCAGCCAAGATCCGGAGGGGCATGCGTACGAGCAGTACTTC. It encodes CASSQDPEGHAYEQYF.

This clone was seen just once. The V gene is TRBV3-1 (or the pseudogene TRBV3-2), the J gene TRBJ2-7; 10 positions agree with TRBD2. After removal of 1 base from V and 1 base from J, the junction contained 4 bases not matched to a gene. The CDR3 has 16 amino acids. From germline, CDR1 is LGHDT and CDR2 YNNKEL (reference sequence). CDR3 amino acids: CASSQVRTSGSYEQYF. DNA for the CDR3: TGTGCCAGCAGCCAAGTCCGGACTAGCGGATCCTACGAGCAGTACTTC.

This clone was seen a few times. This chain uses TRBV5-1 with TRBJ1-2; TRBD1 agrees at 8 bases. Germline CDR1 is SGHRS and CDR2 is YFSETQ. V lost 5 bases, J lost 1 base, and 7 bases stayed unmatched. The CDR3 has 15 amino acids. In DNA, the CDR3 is TGCGCCAGCAGAACCGGGACAGGTCATAACTATGGCTACACCTTC. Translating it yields CASRTGTGHNYGYTF.

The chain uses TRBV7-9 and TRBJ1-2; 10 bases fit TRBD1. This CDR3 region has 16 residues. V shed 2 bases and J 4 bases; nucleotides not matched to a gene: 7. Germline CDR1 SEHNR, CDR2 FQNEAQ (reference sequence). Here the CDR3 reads CASSLLGTGDSYGYTF. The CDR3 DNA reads TGTGCCAGCAGCTTACTTGGGACAGGGGATTCCTATGGCTACACCTTC.

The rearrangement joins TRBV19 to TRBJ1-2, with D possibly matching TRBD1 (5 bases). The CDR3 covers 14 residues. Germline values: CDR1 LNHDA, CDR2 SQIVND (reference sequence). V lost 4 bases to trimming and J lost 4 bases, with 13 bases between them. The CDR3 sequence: CASSTLGRAYGYTF. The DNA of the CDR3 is TGTGCCAGTAGTACCCTCGGCAGGGCCTATGGCTACACCTTC.

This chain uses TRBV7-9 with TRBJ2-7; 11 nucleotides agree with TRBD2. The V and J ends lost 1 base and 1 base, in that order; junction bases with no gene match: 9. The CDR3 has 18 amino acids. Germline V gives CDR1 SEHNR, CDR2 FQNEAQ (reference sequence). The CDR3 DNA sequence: TGTGCCAGCAGCTTAGTGGGTAGCGGGAGGGTAGCGTCCTACGAGCAGTACTTC. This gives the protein CASSLVGSGRVASYEQYF.

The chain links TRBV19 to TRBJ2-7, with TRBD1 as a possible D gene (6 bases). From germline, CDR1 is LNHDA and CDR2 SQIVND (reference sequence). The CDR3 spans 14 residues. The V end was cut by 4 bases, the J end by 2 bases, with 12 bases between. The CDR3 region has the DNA TGTGCCAGTAGTAGGACAGTAACCCCCTACGAGCAGTACTTC. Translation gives CASSRTVTPYEQYF.

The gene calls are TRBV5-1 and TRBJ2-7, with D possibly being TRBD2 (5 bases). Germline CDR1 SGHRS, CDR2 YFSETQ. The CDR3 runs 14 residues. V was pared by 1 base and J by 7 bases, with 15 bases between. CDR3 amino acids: CASSLSGVEREQYF. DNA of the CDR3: TGCGCCAGCAGCTTGTCCGGGGTCGAGAGGGAGCAGTACTTC.

CDR3 residues: CASSPPLSVQSRYGYTF. The CDR3 DNA is TGTGCCAGCAGTCCTCCCCTTAGTGTTCAGTCTCGGTATGGCTACACCTTC. The chain recombines TRBV28 with TRBJ1-2; the D is unclear. The V end was cut by 5 bases, the J end by 5 bases, with 24 bases between. This CDR3 is built from 17 residues. CDR1 and CDR2 from the germline V gene are MDHEN and SYDVKM.

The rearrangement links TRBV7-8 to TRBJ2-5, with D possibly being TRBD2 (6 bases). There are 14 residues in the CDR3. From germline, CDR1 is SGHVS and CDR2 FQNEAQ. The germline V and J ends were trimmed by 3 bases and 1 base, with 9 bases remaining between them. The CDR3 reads CASSLGGFQETQYF. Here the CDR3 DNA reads TGTGCCAGCAGCTTGGGGGGTTTCCAAGAGACCCAGTACTTC. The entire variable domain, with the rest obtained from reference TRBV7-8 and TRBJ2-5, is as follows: GAGVSQSPRYKVAKRGQDVALRCDPISGHVSLFWYQQALGQGPEFLTYFQNEAQLDKSGLPSDRFFAERPEGSVSTLKIQRTQQEDSAVYLCASSLGGFQETQYFGPGTRLLVL.

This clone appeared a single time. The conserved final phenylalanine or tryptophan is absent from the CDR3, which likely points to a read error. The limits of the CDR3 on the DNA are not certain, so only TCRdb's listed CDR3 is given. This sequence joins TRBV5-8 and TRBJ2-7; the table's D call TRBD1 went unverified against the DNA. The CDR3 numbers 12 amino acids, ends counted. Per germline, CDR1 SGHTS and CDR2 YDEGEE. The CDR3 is CASSHGQGPPLY.

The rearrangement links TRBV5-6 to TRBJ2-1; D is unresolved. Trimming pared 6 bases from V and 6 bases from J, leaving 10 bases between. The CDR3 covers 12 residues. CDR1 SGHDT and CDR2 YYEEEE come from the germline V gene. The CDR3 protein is CASTLSSNEQFF. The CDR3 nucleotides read TGTGCCAGCACCCTTTCCAGCAATGAGCAGTTCTTC.

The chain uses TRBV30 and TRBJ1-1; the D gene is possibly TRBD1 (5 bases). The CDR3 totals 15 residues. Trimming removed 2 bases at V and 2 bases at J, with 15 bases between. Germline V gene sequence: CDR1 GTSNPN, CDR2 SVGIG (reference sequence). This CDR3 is CAWSIRTRGNTEAFF. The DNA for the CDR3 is TGTGCCTGGAGTATCAGGACAAGGGGTAACACTGAAGCTTTCTTT.

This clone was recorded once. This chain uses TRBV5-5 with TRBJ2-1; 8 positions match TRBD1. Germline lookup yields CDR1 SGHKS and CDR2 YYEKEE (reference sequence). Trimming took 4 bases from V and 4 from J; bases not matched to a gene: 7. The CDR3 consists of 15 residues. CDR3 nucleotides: TGTGCCAGCAGCGTCACCCGGGACAGGTACAATGAGCAGTTCTTC. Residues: CASSVTRDRYNEQFF.

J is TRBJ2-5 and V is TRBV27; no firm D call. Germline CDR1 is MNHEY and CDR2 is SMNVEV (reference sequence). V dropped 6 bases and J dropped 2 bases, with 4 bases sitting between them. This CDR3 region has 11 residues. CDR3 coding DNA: TGTGCCAGCAGACCTCAAGAGACCCAGTACTTC. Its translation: CASRPQETQYF.

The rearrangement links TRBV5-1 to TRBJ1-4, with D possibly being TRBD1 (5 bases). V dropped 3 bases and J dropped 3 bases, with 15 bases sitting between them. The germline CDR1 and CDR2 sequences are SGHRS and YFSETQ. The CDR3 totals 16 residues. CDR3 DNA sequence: TGCGCCAGCAGCTCTTCGGGGGTGAGGGCTAATGAAAAACTGTTTTTT. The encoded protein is CASSSSGVRANEKLFF.

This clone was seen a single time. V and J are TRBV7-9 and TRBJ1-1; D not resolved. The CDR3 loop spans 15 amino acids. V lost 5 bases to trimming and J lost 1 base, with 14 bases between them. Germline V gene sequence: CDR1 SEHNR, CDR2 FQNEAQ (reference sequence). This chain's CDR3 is CASSPVGGPNTEAFF. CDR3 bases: TGTGCCAGCAGCCCAGTAGGCGGCCCGAACACTGAAGCTTTCTTT.

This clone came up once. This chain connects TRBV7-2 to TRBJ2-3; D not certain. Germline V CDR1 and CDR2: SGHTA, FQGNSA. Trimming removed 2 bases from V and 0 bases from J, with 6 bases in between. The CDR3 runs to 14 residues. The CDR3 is CASSLWFSTDTQYF. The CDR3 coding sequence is TGTGCCAGCAGCTTATGGTTCAGCACAGATACGCAGTATTTT.

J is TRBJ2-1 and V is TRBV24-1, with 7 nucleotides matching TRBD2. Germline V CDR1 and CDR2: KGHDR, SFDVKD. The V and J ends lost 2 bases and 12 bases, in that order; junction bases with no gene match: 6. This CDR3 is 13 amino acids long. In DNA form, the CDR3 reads TGTGCCACCAGTGATTCGGGGGACTATGTGCAGTTCTTC. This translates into CATSDSGDYVQFF.

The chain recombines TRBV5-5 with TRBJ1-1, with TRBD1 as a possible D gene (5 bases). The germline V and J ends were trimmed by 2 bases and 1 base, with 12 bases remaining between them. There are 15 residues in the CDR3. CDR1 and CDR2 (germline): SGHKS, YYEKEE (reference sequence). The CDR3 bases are TGTGCCAGCAGCTTCCGAAGACAGCCGAACACTGAAGCTTTCTTT. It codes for CASSFRRQPNTEAFF.

This chain's CDR3 is CASSPPSSYNSPLHF. The CDR3 DNA reads TGCGCCAGCAGTCCACCGAGCTCCTATAATTCACCCCTCCACTTT. The J gene is TRBJ1-6, the V gene TRBV23-1, with D unclear. TRBV23-1 is designated an ORF whose function remains uncertain. V lost 4 bases, J lost 0 bases, and 7 bases lay in between. This CDR3 region has 15 residues.

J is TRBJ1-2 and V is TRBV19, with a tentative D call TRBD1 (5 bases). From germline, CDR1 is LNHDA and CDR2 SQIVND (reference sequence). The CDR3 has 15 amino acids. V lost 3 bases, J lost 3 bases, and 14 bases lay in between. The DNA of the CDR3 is TGTGCCAGTAGTATGCGGCAGACAGTCTACTATGGCTACACCTTC. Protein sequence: CASSMRQTVYYGYTF.